This T cell receptor (beta chain) came from a study of blood T cell repertoires in COVID-19 (dated by TCRdb to about 2020). Describing the broader study: Samples covering the acute and convalescent phases of COVID-19 were provided by collaborators in the United States, Italy and Spain. The prospective study material was composed of cDNA or gDNA derived from T cells, B-cell-depleted T cells, or PBMCs. Deeply sampled blood TCRbeta repertoires from subjects exposed to, actively infected with, or recovered from COVID-19 were included in the dataset. The repertoires were released in a freely available public database meant as a resource for research on the immune response to SARS-CoV-2. Samples came from the ongoing ImmuneRACE study (first 160 participants) plus 1,254 subjects from 6 global collaborators. The sample metadata nearly always contained a de-identified subject ID, COVID-19 status, age in years and sex. Where available, HLA class I and class II types were obtained from metadata supplied by the sample provider rather than from assay-based typing. Broader findings and caveats from the paper: The amount of clinical and demographic metadata varied by source and participant and was provided uncurated.

TCRbeta CDR3 regions were amplified from genomic DNA by means of the immunoSEQ Assay, a bias-controlled multiplex PCR. From the authors' description of their analysis: Within the assay, amplification of reference gene primers was used to estimate how many nucleated cells each sample contained. To quantify the absolute abundance of each unique TCRbeta CDR3 rearrangement, sequence reads were collapsed and filtered. For each sample, productive Simpson clonality was calculated as the square root of Simpson's diversity index over productive rearrangements. Entries here come from immuneACCESS through TCRdb and include only in-frame sequences with V and J called. Some clones fail to appear in such tables; in the studies checked, an unresolved V gene covers under half of the shortfall, and the cause of the remainder is unknown. The V and J calls and the clone size are those of that table, but D and trimming were determined from the DNA. Present in this sample are around 160,000 clones, roughly 84% of which were seen just once. The ten largest clones capture 30% to 45% of the sample.

Collaborating institutions collected whole blood in K2EDTA tubes following their own protocols. For TCRbeta analysis, collaborators shipped samples as frozen whole blood, isolated PBMCs, or DNA extracted from either of those sample types. The V and J ends are trimmed by 8 bases and 0 bases, leaving 11 bases between them. CDR1 and CDR2, looked up from the germline V gene, are SGDLS and YYNGEE. The CDR3 starts with the cysteine, ends with the phenylalanine, and has 14 residues. The only DNA kept is the CDR3, 42 bases in frame from the first base. On this clone: This clone's antigen is unknown. There are no base qualities to consult, and no much larger clone falls within one base.

The specimen was peripheral blood. Recombination linked TRBV9 to TRBJ2-2; possibly the D gene is TRBD2, per 5 matching bases. The origin of this receptor is a human donor in a cohort sampled during active COVID-19. The CDR3 protein is CASESGANTGELFF. The nucleotides are TGTGCCAGTGAGAGCGGCGCGAACACCGGGGAGCTGTTTTTT.